What follows are 17 T cell receptor beta chains derived from one specimen sequenced in a study of blood T cell repertoires in COVID-19 (dated by TCRdb to 2019 to 2021). The method was the immunoSEQ multiplex PCR assay. As stored in TCRdb, this immuneACCESS dataset retains in-frame rearrangements with V and J assigned. A fraction of the clones does not appear; measured against another copy, unresolved V genes explain less than half of the discrepancy, and the remainder lacks a known reason. Counted in this sample were fewer than 150,000 clones; nearly 85% of them appeared once. Clones ranked in the top ten supply 3.9% of the sample. The sequenced sample was PBMCs or T cells enriched from blood (not recorded which). The receptors stem from a man aged 50-60 years in a cohort exposed to, infected with or recovered from COVID-19 (not recorded which).

The rearrangement joins TRBV10-3 to TRBJ2-5; a weak D match, TRBD1 (6 bases). Germline V gene lookup returns CDR1 ENHRY and CDR2 SYGVKD. V lost 3 bases, J lost 7 bases, and 6 bases lay in between. CDR3 size: 11 residues. The DNA of the CDR3 is TGTGCCATCAGTGAAGGGGGGACCCAGTACTTC. Amino acids: CAISEGGTQYF.

The chain recombines TRBV30 with TRBJ1-1, with D unclear. The CDR3 runs to 12 residues. Germline V gives CDR1 GTSNPN, CDR2 SVGIG (reference sequence). V was clipped by 3 bases and J by 5 bases, with 10 bases between them. CDR3 bases: TGTGCCTGGAGGAGGGTAGGAACTGAAGCTTTCTTT. Its protein is CAWRRVGTEAFF.

The V call is TRBV7-3, the J call TRBJ1-1, with D perhaps TRBD1 (5 bases). The CDR3 contains 13 residues. The V end was cut by 2 bases, the J end by 7 bases, with 11 bases between. Germline V gene data show CDR1 as SGHTA and CDR2 as FQGTGA. CDR3 bases: TGTGCCAGCAGCTTATGGGACTCAAGTGAAGCTTTCTTT. Residues: CASSLWDSSEAFF.

This sequence joins TRBV30 and TRBJ1-5; D is unresolved. V was cut by 5 bases and J by 7 bases, with 15 bases left in between. The germline CDR1 and CDR2 sequences are GTSNPN and SVGIG (reference sequence). This CDR3 is built from 13 residues. CDR3 sequence: CAWDPGEGQPQHF. CDR3 DNA: TGTGCCTGGGACCCCGGGGAGGGACAGCCCCAGCATTTT.

The chain employs TRBV18 and TRBJ1-2; D remains ambiguous. Looked up from germline, CDR1 is KGHSH and CDR2 is LQKENI. V was pared by 3 bases and J by 4 bases, with 9 bases between. There are 13 residues in the CDR3. The CDR3 region has the DNA TGTGCCAGCTCACCGGAGGCAGTCTATGGCTACACCTTC. It yields the protein CASSPEAVYGYTF.

The chain carries TRBV5-1 and TRBJ2-7; 8 positions agree with TRBD1. Germline CDR1 reads SGHRS; CDR2 reads YFSETQ. V shed 7 bases, J shed 1 base, and the junction held 4 bases outside the gene matches. The CDR3 has 13 amino acids. DNA of the CDR3: TGCGCCAGCCGCCGGGACAGGTCCTACGAGCAGTACTTC. Translated: CASRRDRSYEQYF.

The V and J genes are TRBV7-2 and TRBJ2-4; maybe TRBD1 (5 bases). Trimming took 1 base from V and 0 from J, leaving 10 bases between them. Germline V gene sequence: CDR1 SGHTA, CDR2 FQGNSA. The CDR3 contains 16 residues. The CDR3 spells CASSLEGWTAKNIQYF. Here the CDR3 DNA reads TGTGCCAGCAGCTTAGAGGGGTGGACAGCCAAAAACATTCAGTACTTC.

J is TRBJ1-1 and V is TRBV14; no clear D. CDR3 length: 17 amino acids. The V and J ends lost 0 bases and 1 base respectively, with 15 bases between them. Per the germline V gene, CDR1 is SGHDN and CDR2 is FVKESK. CDR3 sequence: CASSQDWATSSNTEAFF. For the CDR3, the DNA is TGTGCCAGCAGCCAAGATTGGGCAACGTCCTCGAACACTGAAGCTTTCTTT.

V gene TRBV5-6 combines with J gene TRBJ2-1, with 10 bases that match TRBD2. CDR3 length: 16 amino acids. Per germline, CDR1 SGHDT and CDR2 YYEEEE. V was pared by 4 bases and J by 5 bases, with 9 bases of the junction left unmatched. The CDR3 region is CASSQDWLAGDNEQFF. As DNA, the CDR3 is TGTGCCAGCAGCCAGGACTGGCTAGCGGGAGACAATGAGCAGTTCTTC.

J is TRBJ1-2 and V is TRBV4-3; 9 bases line up with TRBD1. Germline V gene data show CDR1 as LGHNA and CDR2 as YSLEER. The CDR3 is 15 amino acids. V shed 4 bases and J 3 bases; nucleotides not matched to a gene: 6. CDR3 residues: CASSRTGQGDYGYTF. The DNA of the CDR3 is TGCGCCAGCAGCCGGACGGGACAGGGCGACTATGGCTACACCTTC.

The rearrangement links TRBV9 to TRBJ2-3, with TRBD2 matching 10 bases. The V gene end was trimmed by 4 bases and the J gene end by 1 base; junction bases not matched to a gene: 3. The CDR3 extends over 15 amino acids. Germline V gene lookup returns CDR1 SGDLS and CDR2 YYNGEE. DNA of the CDR3: TGTGCCAGCAGCACCGGGACTAGCGGCACAGATACGCAGTATTTT. Its protein is CASSTGTSGTDTQYF.

The rearrangement links TRBV14 to TRBJ2-7, with no clear D. Germline V lookup: CDR1 SGHDN, CDR2 FVKESK. The CDR3 extends over 13 amino acids. V lost 2 bases and J lost 2, with 7 bases in between. CDR3 residues: CASSQWYTYEQYF. The CDR3 coding sequence is TGTGCCAGCAGCCAATGGTACACCTACGAGCAGTACTTC.

V is TRBV19 and J is TRBJ1-2, with a possible D match to TRBD1 (5 bases). This CDR3 comprises 16 residues. Germline V gene lookup returns CDR1 LNHDA and CDR2 SQIVND (reference sequence). Trimming took 5 bases from V and 0 from J, leaving 16 bases between them. CDR3 DNA sequence: TGTGCCAGTAGTCTACCCTCAGGGACTCCTAACTATGGCTACACCTTC. It translates to CASSLPSGTPNYGYTF.

J is TRBJ1-5 and V is TRBV10-3; possible D gene TRBD1, 6 bases. The CDR3 runs 15 residues. Germline V lookup: CDR1 ENHRY, CDR2 SYGVKD. V was pared by 3 bases and J by 10 bases, with 19 bases between. The CDR3 coding sequence is TGTGCCATCAGTGAAGGGCAGGGGCTATCAGCTCCCCAGCATTTT. Its protein product is CAISEGQGLSAPQHF.

The chain recombines TRBV30 with TRBJ2-7, with 11 bases identical to TRBD1. V trimming: 5 bases; J trimming: 4 bases; junction bases outside the gene matches: 7. The CDR3 has 14 amino acids. The germline gives CDR1 GTSNPN, CDR2 SVGIG (reference sequence). CDR3 loop: CAWGRGQGEYEQYF. CDR3 in DNA: TGTGCCTGGGGACGGGGACAGGGGGAATACGAGCAGTACTTC.

The J gene is TRBJ2-1, the V gene TRBV28, with D tentatively TRBD2 (5 bases). The CDR3 loop spans 13 amino acids. V lost 6 bases and J 2 bases, leaving 8 bases between the germline ends. Per the germline V gene, CDR1 is MDHEN and CDR2 is SYDVKM. CDR3 DNA: TGTGCCAGCAGCCTCGGGACCTACAATGAGCAGTTCTTC. Translation gives CASSLGTYNEQFF.

This clone occurred once. The J gene is TRBJ1-6, the V gene TRBV6-5, with 7 bases aligning to TRBD1. The CDR3 contains 15 residues. The germline gives CDR1 MNHEY, CDR2 SVGAGI. The J segment lost 4 bases and the V segment lost 6 bases, leaving 6 bases of the junction unmatched. Here the CDR3 DNA reads TGTGCCAGCAGCATTACAGGGGTATATAATTCACCCCTCCACTTT. Amino acid sequence: CASSITGVYNSPLHF.